Below, 19 T cell receptor beta chains from the same sample are listed, as sequenced in a study of control samples from healthy donors and cancer patients. Method: immunoSEQ multiplex PCR; TCRdb's copy keeps in-frame clones and lacks some. Of about 160,000 clones detected, roughly 94% appear once; the ten largest clones hold approximately 14%. Sequencing was carried out using PBMCs. The receptors here all came from a man between 60 and 75 years old with colorectal cancer.

The CDR3 DNA reads as TGTGCCAGCAGCGCCCGGGGAGGGGTACCCTACGAGCAGTACTTC. It yields the protein CASSARGGVPYEQYF. V usage is TRBV9 and J usage is TRBJ2-7; 7 bases map to TRBD2. Germline CDR1 is SGDLS and CDR2 is YYNGEE. This CDR3 has 15 amino acids. Trimming at V came to 3 bases and at J to 2 bases, leaving 8 bases not matched to a gene.

The rearrangement joins TRBV4-2 to TRBJ2-7; no reliable D call. The length of the CDR3 is 14 residues. Germline assignment: CDR1 LGHNA and CDR2 YNFKEQ. Trimming took off 0 bases at V and 2 bases at J, with 8 bases between the two ends. CDR3 nucleotide sequence: TGTGCCAGCAGCCAAGATCTTCCTGCCTACGAGCAGTACTTC. This sequence encodes CASSQDLPAYEQYF.

The chain is built from TRBV27 and TRBJ1-4, with a possible D match to TRBD1 (5 bases). Germline V gene sequence: CDR1 MNHEY, CDR2 SMNVEV (reference sequence). Trimming removed 6 bases at V and 8 bases at J, with 22 bases between. This CDR3 is 16 amino acids long. The DNA of the CDR3 is TGTGCCAGCAGCCGATCGGAGGGGAGGCCGCGCGAAAAACTGTTTTTT. Translating gives CASSRSEGRPREKLFF. The complete variable domain, with remaining parts taken from reference TRBV27 and TRBJ1-4, reads EAQVTQNPRYLITVTGKKLTVTCSQNMNHEYMSWYRQDPGLGLRQIYYSMNVEVTDKGDVPEGYKVSRKEKRNFPLILESPSPNQTSLYFCASSRSEGRPREKLFFGSGTQLSVL.

This chain connects TRBV6-2 or TRBV6-3 to TRBJ2-7, with a possible D match to TRBD2 (5 bases). With 6 bases removed from V and 1 base from J, the gap between germline ends came to 22 bases. This CDR3 is built from 17 residues. Germline V CDR1 and CDR2: MNHEY, SVGEGT. This CDR3 reads CASSPLAGRKLSYEQYF. The CDR3 DNA reads as TGTGCCAGCAGCCCCTTGGCGGGTCGCAAACTTTCCTACGAGCAGTACTTC.

A word on this clone: Other nucleotide sequences from this sample produce the same CDR3. The chain joins TRBV18 to TRBJ1-1; D is unresolved. V lost 3 bases, J lost 1 base, and 12 bases lay in between. Per the germline V gene, CDR1 is KGHSH and CDR2 is LQKENI. The CDR3 runs to 15 residues. This chain's CDR3 is CASSPLSTENTEAFF. In DNA, the CDR3 is TGTGCCAGCTCACCGCTGTCGACGGAGAACACTGAAGCTTTCTTT. Combining the CDR3 with reference TRBV18 and TRBJ1-1 gives the whole variable domain NAGVMQNPRHLVRRRGQEARLRCSPMKGHSHVYWYRQLPEEGLKFMVYLQKENIIDESGMPKERFSAEFPKEGPSILRIQQVVRGDSAAYFCASSPLSTENTEAFFGQGTRLTVV.

CDR3 in DNA: TGTGCCAGCAGCGCCCCCCGAGGGGCGGTGAATAATTCACCCCTCCACTTT. Translation: CASSAPRGAVNNSPLHF. This chain links TRBV9 with TRBJ1-6, with D possibly TRBD1 on 5 matching bases. Germline V CDR1 and CDR2: SGDLS, YYNGEE. This CDR3 has 17 residues. With 3 bases removed from V and 5 bases from J, the gap between germline ends came to 18 bases.

The rearrangement links TRBV5-6 to TRBJ2-7; D not resolved. Per germline, CDR1 SGHDT and CDR2 YYEEEE. V lost 4 bases and J 6 bases, leaving 11 bases between the germline ends. The CDR3 is 12 amino acids. The CDR3 protein is CASSIRPSEQYF. The CDR3 nucleotides are TGTGCCAGCAGCATCCGTCCTTCCGAGCAGTACTTC.

This clone was picked up one time. The rearrangement uses TRBV3-1 (or the pseudogene TRBV3-2) and TRBJ1-5; D gene ambiguous. V lost 2 bases, J lost 3 bases, and 2 bases lay in between. This CDR3 comprises 12 residues. The germline CDR1 and CDR2 sequences are LGHDT and YNNKEL (reference sequence). The DNA of the CDR3 is TGTGCCAGCAGCCAACCCAATCAGCCCCAGCATTTT. Translated: CASSQPNQPQHF.

The V call is TRBV5-1, the J call TRBJ1-1; D uncertain. Germline-derived CDR1 and CDR2 are SGHRS and YFSETQ. The CDR3 covers 14 residues. V was shortened by 1 base and J by 1 base, with 8 bases between the two germline ends. The CDR3 nucleotides are TGCGCCAGCAGCTTGACCGGCCAGAACACTGAAGCTTTCTTT. Its translation is CASSLTGQNTEAFF.

V gene TRBV5-1 combines with J gene TRBJ2-1; D might be TRBD2 (6 bases). Germline values: CDR1 SGHRS, CDR2 YFSETQ. Trimming shortened V by 4 bases and J by 3 bases, and 11 bases separated the two germline ends. CDR3 length: 14 amino acids. As DNA, the CDR3 is TGCGCCAGCAGCACCATAGCGGACTACAATGAGCAGTTCTTC. Its translation is CASSTIADYNEQFF.

The chain carries TRBV18 and TRBJ2-7; weak D call: TRBD2 (5 bases). CDR1 is KGHSH and CDR2 is LQKENI in the germline V gene. Deletions cut 2 bases from V and 4 bases from J, with 9 bases between. CDR3 length: 13 residues. Written as DNA, the CDR3 is TGTGCCAGCTCACCAGGGAGCGGTTACGAGCAGTACTTC. Translating it yields CASSPGSGYEQYF.

In nucleotides, the CDR3 is TGTGCCAGCAGCTTAGGGAGGGAGACCCAGTACTTC. Residues: CASSLGRETQYF. The rearrangement links TRBV11-2 to TRBJ2-5; maybe TRBD2 (5 bases). Deletions cut 1 base from V and 5 bases from J, with 5 bases between. Looked up from germline, CDR1 is SGHAT and CDR2 is FQNNGV. The CDR3 loop spans 12 amino acids.

This rearrangement joins TRBV3-1 (or the pseudogene TRBV3-2) to TRBJ2-3; TRBD2 agrees at 8 bases. The V gene's germline CDR1 is LGHDT and CDR2 YNNKEL (reference sequence). V shed 2 bases and J 2 bases; nucleotides not matched to a gene: 6. This CDR3 spans 16 amino acids. The CDR3 loop reads CASSQFSRGVTDTQYF. The CDR3 DNA sequence: TGTGCCAGCAGCCAATTTTCGCGGGGGGTCACAGATACGCAGTATTTT.

The chain joins TRBV28 to TRBJ1-4; D call uncertain. The length of the CDR3 is 16 residues. The germline V gene has CDR1 MDHEN and CDR2 SYDVKM. The V gene lost 3 bases and the J gene lost 0 bases, with 11 bases spanning the gap. The CDR3 sequence: CASSFISSATNEKLFF. The CDR3 DNA follows: TGTGCCAGCAGTTTTATAAGCTCTGCAACTAATGAAAAACTGTTTTTT.

The chain carries TRBV6-1 and TRBJ2-1; TRBD2 aligns across 8 bases. Germline CDR1 reads MNHNS; CDR2 reads SASEGT. Trimming at V came to 0 bases and at J to 9 bases, leaving 4 bases not matched to a gene. The CDR3 totals 14 residues. The CDR3 region has the DNA TGTGCCAGCAGTGAAGCGATGGGACTAGTTGAGCAGTTCTTC. Amino acids: CASSEAMGLVEQFF.

This clone was detected once. J is TRBJ1-1 and V is TRBV6-5, with a possible D match to TRBD1 (5 bases). Looked up from germline, CDR1 is MNHEY and CDR2 is SVGAGI. This CDR3 spans 13 amino acids. Trimming pared 10 bases from V and 0 bases from J, leaving 12 bases between. Here the CDR3 reads CANRRGLNTEAFF. Here the CDR3 DNA reads TGTGCCAACAGACGGGGGTTGAACACTGAAGCTTTCTTT.

The chain couples TRBV29-1 to TRBJ2-3; 12 bases match TRBD2. The germline V gene encodes CDR1 SQVTM and CDR2 ANQGSEA. The CDR3 is 18 amino acids. Trimming took 3 bases from V and 1 from J; bases not matched to a gene: 11. CDR3 protein: CSVEGLAGSGGGTDTQYF. Written as DNA, the CDR3 is TGCAGCGTTGAGGGACTAGCGGGTTCCGGCGGGGGCACAGATACGCAGTATTTT.

This rearrangement joins TRBV7-9 to TRBJ2-7; 7 nucleotides agree with TRBD1. The CDR3 has 14 residues. The V gene end was trimmed by 4 bases and the J gene end by 2 bases; junction bases not matched to a gene: 5. The germline V gene has CDR1 SEHNR and CDR2 FQNEAQ (reference sequence). CDR3 region: CASSWGQKTYEQYF. The CDR3 coding sequence is TGTGCCAGCAGCTGGGGACAGAAAACCTACGAGCAGTACTTC.

The gene calls are TRBV5-4 and TRBJ1-6; TRBD1 matches at 8 bases. The germline V gene encodes CDR1 SGHNT and CDR2 YYREEE (reference sequence). CDR3 length equals 14 residues. With 5 bases clipped from V and 9 bases from J, the junction kept 7 bases outside the gene matches. CDR3 loop: CASRPGQGGSPLHF. The CDR3, as DNA: TGTGCCAGCAGACCTGGACAGGGAGGTTCACCCCTCCACTTT.